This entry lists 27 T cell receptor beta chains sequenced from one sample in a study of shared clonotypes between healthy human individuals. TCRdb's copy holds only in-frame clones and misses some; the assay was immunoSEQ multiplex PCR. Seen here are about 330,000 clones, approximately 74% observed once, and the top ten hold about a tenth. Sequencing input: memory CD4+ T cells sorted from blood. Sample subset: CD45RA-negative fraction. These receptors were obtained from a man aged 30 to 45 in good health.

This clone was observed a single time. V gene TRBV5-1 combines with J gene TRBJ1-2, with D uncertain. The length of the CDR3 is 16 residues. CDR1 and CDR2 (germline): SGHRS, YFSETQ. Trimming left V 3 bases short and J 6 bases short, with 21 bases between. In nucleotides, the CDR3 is TGCGCCAGCAGCTCCCCGTTTGCTCCCGAAGGTGATGGCTACACCTTC. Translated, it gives CASSSPFAPEGDGYTF.

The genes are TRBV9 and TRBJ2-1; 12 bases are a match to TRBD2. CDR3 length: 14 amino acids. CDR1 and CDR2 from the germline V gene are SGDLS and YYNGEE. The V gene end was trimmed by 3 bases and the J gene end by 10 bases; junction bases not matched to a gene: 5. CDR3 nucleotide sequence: TGTGCCAGCAGCGACGGACTAGCGGGATACGAGCAGTTCTTC. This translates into CASSDGLAGYEQFF.

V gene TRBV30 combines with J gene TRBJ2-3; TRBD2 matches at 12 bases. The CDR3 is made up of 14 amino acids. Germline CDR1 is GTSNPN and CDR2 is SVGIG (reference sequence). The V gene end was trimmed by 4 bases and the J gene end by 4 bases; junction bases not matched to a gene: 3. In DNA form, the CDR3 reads TGTGCCTGGAACCTAGCGGGAGGGGCAGATACGCAGTATTTT. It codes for CAWNLAGGADTQYF.

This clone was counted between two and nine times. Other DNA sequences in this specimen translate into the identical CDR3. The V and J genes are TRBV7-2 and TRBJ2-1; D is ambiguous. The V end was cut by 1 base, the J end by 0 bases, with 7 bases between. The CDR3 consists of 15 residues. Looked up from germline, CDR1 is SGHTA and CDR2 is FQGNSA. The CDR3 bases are TGTGCCAGCAGCTTAGGGTCTAGCTCCTACAATGAGCAGTTCTTC. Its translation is CASSLGSSSYNEQFF. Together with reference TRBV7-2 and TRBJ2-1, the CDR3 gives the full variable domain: GAGVSQSPSNKVTEKGKDVELRCDPISGHTALYWYRQSLGQGLEFLIYFQGNSAPDKSGLPSDRFSAERTGGSVSTLTIQRTQQEDSAVYLCASSLGSSSYNEQFFGPGTRLTVL.

The CDR3 DNA sequence: TGCGCCAGCAGCCAAGATCCGGGGAACGGTAATCAGCCCCAGCATTTT. It codes for CASSQDPGNGNQPQHF. V gene TRBV4-1 combines with J gene TRBJ1-5; no definite D call. Germline V gene lookup returns CDR1 MGHRA and CDR2 YSYEKL. CDR3 length: 16 amino acids. V was clipped by 0 bases and J by 4 bases, with 13 bases between them.

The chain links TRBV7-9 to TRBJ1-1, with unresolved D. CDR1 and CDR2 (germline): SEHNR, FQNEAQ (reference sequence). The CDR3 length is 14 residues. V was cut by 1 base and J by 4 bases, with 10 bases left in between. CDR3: CASSLDGWGTEAFF. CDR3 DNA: TGTGCCAGCAGCTTAGACGGATGGGGCACTGAAGCTTTCTTT. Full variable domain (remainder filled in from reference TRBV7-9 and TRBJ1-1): DTGVSQNPRHKITKRGQNVTFRCDPISEHNRLYWYRQTLGQGPEFLTYFQNEAQLEKSRLLSDRFSAERPKGSFSTLEIQRTEQGDSAMYLCASSLDGWGTEAFFGQGTRLTVV.

Written as DNA, the CDR3 is TGTGCCAGCTCACCTATAGACAGGGGCTACGAGCAGTACTTC. This encodes CASSPIDRGYEQYF. V gene TRBV18 combines with J gene TRBJ2-5; 8 positions agree with TRBD1. Judging by the DNA end, TRBJ2-7 fits better; the J call may be wrong. Germline CDR1 is KGHSH and CDR2 is LQKENI. The CDR3 spans 14 residues.

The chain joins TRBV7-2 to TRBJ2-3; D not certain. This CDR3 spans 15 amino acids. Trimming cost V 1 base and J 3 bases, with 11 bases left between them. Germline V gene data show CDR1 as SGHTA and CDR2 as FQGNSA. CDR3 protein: CASSLDGRPTDTQYF. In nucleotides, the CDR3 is TGTGCCAGCAGCTTAGATGGACGACCTACAGATACGCAGTATTTT.

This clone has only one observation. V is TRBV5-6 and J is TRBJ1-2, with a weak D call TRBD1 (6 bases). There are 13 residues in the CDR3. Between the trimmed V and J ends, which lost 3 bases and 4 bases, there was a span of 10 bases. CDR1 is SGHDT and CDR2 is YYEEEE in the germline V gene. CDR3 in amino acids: CASSSTGLYGYTF. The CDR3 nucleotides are TGTGCCAGCAGCTCGACAGGCCTCTATGGCTACACCTTC.

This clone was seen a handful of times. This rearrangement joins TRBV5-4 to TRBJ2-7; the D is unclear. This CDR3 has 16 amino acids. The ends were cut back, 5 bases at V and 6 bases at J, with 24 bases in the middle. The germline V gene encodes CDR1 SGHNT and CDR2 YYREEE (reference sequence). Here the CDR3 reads CASSIGVDLISREQYF. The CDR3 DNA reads TGTGCCAGCAGTATTGGGGTGGATCTCATCTCGCGCGAGCAGTACTTC.

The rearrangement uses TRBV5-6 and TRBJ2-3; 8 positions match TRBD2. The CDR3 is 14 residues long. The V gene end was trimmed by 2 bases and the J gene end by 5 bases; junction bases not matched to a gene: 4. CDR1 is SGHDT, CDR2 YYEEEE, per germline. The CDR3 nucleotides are TGTGCCAGCAGCTTAACTAGCGGAAGAGATACGCAGTATTTT. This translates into CASSLTSGRDTQYF.

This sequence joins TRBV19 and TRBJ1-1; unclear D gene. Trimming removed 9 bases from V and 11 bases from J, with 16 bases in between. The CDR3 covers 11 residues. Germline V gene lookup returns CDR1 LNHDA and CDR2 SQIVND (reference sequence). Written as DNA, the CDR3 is TGTGCCAGCGGGATAGCGTCGCCCGCTTTCTTT. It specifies CASGIASPAFF.

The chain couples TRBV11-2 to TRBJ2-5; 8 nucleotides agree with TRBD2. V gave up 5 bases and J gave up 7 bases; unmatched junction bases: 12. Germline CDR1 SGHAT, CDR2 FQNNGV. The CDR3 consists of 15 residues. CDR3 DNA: TGTGCCAGCAGCGACGGGACTAGGGGTTTTGGGACCCAGTACTTC. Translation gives CASSDGTRGFGTQYF. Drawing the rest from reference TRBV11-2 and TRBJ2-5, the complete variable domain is EAGVAQSPRYKIIEKRQSVAFWCNPISGHATLYWYQQILGQGPKLLIQFQNNGVVDDSQLPKDRFSAERLKGVDSTLKIQPAKLEDSAVYLCASSDGTRGFGTQYFGPGTRLLVL.

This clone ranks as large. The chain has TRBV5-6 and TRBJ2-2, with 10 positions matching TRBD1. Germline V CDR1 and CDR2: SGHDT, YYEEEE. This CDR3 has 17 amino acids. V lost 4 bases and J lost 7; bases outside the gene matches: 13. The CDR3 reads CASSPISRQGAGGELFF. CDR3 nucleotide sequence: TGTGCCAGCAGCCCAATATCCCGACAGGGGGCCGGCGGGGAGCTGTTTTTT.

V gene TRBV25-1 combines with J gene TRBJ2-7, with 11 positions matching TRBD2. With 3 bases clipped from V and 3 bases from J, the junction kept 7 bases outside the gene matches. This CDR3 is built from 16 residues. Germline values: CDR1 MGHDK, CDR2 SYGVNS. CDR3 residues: CASSDQGTSGRYEQYF. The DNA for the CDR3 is TGTGCCAGCAGTGACCAAGGGACTAGCGGACGCTACGAGCAGTACTTC.

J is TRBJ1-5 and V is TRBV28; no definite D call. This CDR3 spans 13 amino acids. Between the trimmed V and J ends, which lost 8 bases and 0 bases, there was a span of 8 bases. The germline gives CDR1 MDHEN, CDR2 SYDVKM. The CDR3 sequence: CASEGYSNQPQHF. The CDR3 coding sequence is TGTGCCAGCGAAGGGTATAGCAATCAGCCCCAGCATTTT.

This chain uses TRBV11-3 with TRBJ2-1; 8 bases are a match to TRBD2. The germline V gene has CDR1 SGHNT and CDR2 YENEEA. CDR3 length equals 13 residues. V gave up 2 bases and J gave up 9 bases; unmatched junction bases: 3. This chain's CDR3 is CASSLNAGGEQFF. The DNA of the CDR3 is TGTGCCAGCAGCTTAAATGCGGGAGGTGAGCAGTTCTTC.

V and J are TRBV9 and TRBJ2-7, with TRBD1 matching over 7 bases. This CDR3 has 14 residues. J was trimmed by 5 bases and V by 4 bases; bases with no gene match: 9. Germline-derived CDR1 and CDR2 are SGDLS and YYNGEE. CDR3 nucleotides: TGTGCCAGCAGCCCGCGACAGGGTGTCGACGAGCAGTACTTC. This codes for CASSPRQGVDEQYF.

The CDR3, as DNA: TGTGCCAGCAGCACACACCGGGACAGCATAATGACGGGCGAGCAGTACTTC. It encodes CASSTHRDSIMTGEQYF. The V and J genes are TRBV11-2 and TRBJ2-7, with TRBD1 matching over 7 bases. Trimming at V came to 5 bases and at J to 6 bases, leaving 19 bases not matched to a gene. The CDR3 is 17 residues long. CDR1 and CDR2 (germline): SGHAT, FQNNGV.

CDR3 nucleotides: TGTGCCAGCAGCGCCCAGACTAGCGCTAACACCGGGGAGCTGTTTTTT. Translation: CASSAQTSANTGELFF. The V and J genes are TRBV9 and TRBJ2-2; 8 positions agree with TRBD2. Germline V gene data show CDR1 as SGDLS and CDR2 as YYNGEE. V shed 3 bases, J shed 2 bases, and the junction held 6 bases outside the gene matches. This CDR3 contains 16 residues.

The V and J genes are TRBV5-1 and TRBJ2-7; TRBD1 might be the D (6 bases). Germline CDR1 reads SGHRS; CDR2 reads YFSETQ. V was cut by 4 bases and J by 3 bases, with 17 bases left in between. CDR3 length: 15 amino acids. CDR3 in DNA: TGCGCCAGCAGCCCCGAGACAGGTCATTTCTACGAGCAGTACTTC. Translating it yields CASSPETGHFYEQYF.

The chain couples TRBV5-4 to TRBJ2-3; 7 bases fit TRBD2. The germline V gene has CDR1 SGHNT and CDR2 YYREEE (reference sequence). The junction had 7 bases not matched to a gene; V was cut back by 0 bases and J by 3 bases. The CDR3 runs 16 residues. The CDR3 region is CASSLVGRGRTDTQYF. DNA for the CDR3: TGTGCCAGCAGCTTGGTTGGGCGGGGGAGGACAGATACGCAGTATTTT.

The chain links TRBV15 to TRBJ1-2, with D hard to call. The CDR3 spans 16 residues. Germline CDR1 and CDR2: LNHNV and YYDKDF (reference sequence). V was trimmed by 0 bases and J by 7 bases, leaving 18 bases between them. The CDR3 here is CATSRDYPSGLVGYTF. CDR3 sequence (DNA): TGTGCCACCAGCAGAGATTATCCGAGCGGGTTGGTTGGCTACACCTTC.

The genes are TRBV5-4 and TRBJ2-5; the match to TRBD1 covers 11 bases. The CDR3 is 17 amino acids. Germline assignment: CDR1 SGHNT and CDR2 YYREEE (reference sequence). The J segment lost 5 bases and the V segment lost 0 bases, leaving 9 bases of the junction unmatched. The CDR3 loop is CASSLGLLDRGPETQYF. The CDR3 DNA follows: TGTGCCAGCAGCTTGGGACTACTGGACAGGGGGCCGGAGACCCAGTACTTC. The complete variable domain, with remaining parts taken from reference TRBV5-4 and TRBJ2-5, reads ETGVTQSPTHLIKTRGQQVTLRCSSQSGHNTVSWYQQALGQGPQFIFQYYREEENGRGNFPPRFSGLQFPNYSSELNVNALELDDSALYLCASSLGLLDRGPETQYFGPGTRLLVL.

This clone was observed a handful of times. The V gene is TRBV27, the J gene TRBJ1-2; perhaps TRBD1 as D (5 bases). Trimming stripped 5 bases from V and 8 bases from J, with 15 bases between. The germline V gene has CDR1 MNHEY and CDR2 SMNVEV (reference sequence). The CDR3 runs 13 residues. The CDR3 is CASSPLGARGYTF. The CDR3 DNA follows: TGTGCCAGCAGTCCCCTCGGGGCGCGGGGCTACACCTTC.

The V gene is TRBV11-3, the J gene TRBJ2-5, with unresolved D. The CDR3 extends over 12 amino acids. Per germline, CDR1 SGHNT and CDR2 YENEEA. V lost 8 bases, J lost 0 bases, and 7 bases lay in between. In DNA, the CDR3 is TGTGCCAGCGGGAAGAACCAAGAGACCCAGTACTTC. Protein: CASGKNQETQYF.

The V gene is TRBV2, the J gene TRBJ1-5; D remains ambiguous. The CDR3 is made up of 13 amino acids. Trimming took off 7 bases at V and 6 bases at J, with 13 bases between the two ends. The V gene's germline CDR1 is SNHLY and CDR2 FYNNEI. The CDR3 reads CASKSWESQPQHF. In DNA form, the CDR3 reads TGTGCCAGCAAGTCCTGGGAGAGTCAGCCCCAGCATTTT.